This TCR beta chain stems from a study of T cells after yellow fever vaccination. MiXCR, applied by TCRdb to the 5' RACE reads, yields one record per CDR3 protein. The table records under 700,000 distinct CDR3 sequences, roughly a sixth of them present only once. This clonotype appeared a few times. With V trimmed by 6 bases and J by 5 bases, 5 bases remained unmatched. Germline CDR1 reads SEHNR; CDR2 reads FQNEAQ (reference sequence). The CDR3 length is 14 residues. The chain links TRBV7-9 to TRBJ2-1, with 9 bases aligning to TRBD2. The sequencing here drew on PBMCs, taken less than 6 days after the first yellow fever vaccination. This clonotype originated in a man aged 18 to 29 who received the YFV17D yellow fever vaccine. The CDR3 region is CASSLLAGNNEQFF. The CDR3 coding sequence is TGTGCCAGCAGTTTACTAGCGGGTAACAATGAGCAGTTCTTC.